The sequence of this T cell receptor beta chain was determined in a study of cytomegalovirus exposure and HLA in healthy donors. The germline V gene has CDR1 MNHNY and CDR2 SVGAGI (reference sequence). With 2 bases removed from V and 9 bases from J, the gap between germline ends came to 8 bases. The CDR3 is made up of 13 amino acids. Vbeta (60) and Jbeta (13) primers were used in the PCR. Libraries were prepared by immunoSEQ multiplex PCR; TCRdb keeps only in-frame clonotypes and omits some of them. The table includes 200,000 to 250,000 clones, about 75% detected once. Material for sequencing was PBMCs. This sequence joins TRBV6-6 and TRBJ1-6; D not certain. The receptor was derived from a young woman in good health and CMV-seronegative. In nucleotides, the CDR3 is TGTGCCAGCAGTTACGCTGTCGGTTCACCCCTCCACTTT. It encodes CASSYAVGSPLHF.